This TCR beta chain was captured by sequencing in a study of T cell responses to AZD1222 COVID-19 vaccine. In the study overall: Pooling of second doses given at about 4 or about 12 weeks was done.

Clones were read by immunoSEQ multiplex PCR, and TCRdb kept only the in-frame ones, dropping some. The sample lists 110,000 to 150,000 clones, around 93% seen once, with roughly 9.1% in the top ten. Findings of the study overall: Donors were mostly white British, more females; clonal diversity possibly underestimated. Repertoire samples came only from after the peak T cell response.

As concerns this clone: The antigen remains unidentified.

Germline CDR1 and CDR2: SGHAT and FQNNGV. The CDR3 is 14 residues long. V lost 5 bases and J lost 5; bases outside the gene matches: 8. The rearrangement joins TRBV11-2 to TRBJ1-2; 7 nucleotides align to TRBD1. Sequenced here: peripheral blood, sampled on day 0 of AZD1222 vaccination. This TCR was sampled from an adult in good health. CDR3 coding DNA: TGTGCCAGCAGCGCCCTCGTGGGACAGTATGGCTACACCTTC. It codes for CASSALVGQYGYTF.